Listed below are T cell receptor beta chains from one sample, sequenced in a study of response to subunit inactivated influenza vaccine. TCRdb reprocessed the RT-PCR reads with MiXCR, giving one entry per CDR3 protein. Found here are some 640,000 distinct CDR3 sequences, 14% of them singletons; the top ten hold around 6.5%. Sample: PBMCs from blood, taken 14 to 15 days before vaccination. Receptors originate from a man aged 45-65 years who received an inactivated influenza vaccine. Each CDR3 is given with its conserved first and last residue. Size is omitted from some rows. Given values are once, few, many or a class for expanded clones.

TRBJ2-1	few	TRBV20-1	CSAGTGGEREQFF
TRBJ2-7	NA	TRBV5-1	CASSWTGTAHEQYF
TRBJ2-6	few	TRBV20-1	CSAIISSGANVLTF
TRBJ2-5	NA	TRBV6-4	CASSYPGLAQETQYF
TRBJ1-2	many	TRBV4-3	CASSIGARGTYGYTF
TRBJ2-5	NA	TRBV7-8	CASSFFGTQETQYF
TRBJ2-3	NA	TRBV4-2	CASSHPTADTQYF
TRBJ2-5	many	TRBV7-2	CASSPDRSQETQYF
TRBJ2-6	few	TRBV12-3/TRBV12-4	CASSSRQAISGANVLTF
TRBJ2-5	NA	TRBV7-9	CAGGNTIQETQYF
TRBJ2-3	many	TRBV5-6	CASSFDRVGTDTQYF
TRBJ2-1	many	TRBV4-3	CASSHSIPVNEQFF
TRBJ2-7	few	TRBV27	CASSLVGGTGIYEQYF
TRBJ2-3	NA	TRBV5-1	CASSLRLSKGNTDTQYF
TRBJ2-7	NA	TRBV18	CASSSRTHNYEQYF
TRBJ2-1	NA	TRBV7-2	CASSLRSSLSSYNEQFF
TRBJ1-1	NA	TRBV5-1	CASSSGRGLLSRLNTEAFF
TRBJ2-3	NA	TRBV27	CANHRLAGKEDTQYF
TRBJ2-3	many	TRBV30	CAWSWGDTQYF
TRBJ1-1	NA	TRBV5-1	CASSFQTMNTEAFF
TRBJ2-1	many	TRBV7-9	CASSRYSLEYNEQFF
TRBJ1-1	many	TRBV7-9	CASSLDQGLQYEAFF
TRBJ2-1	few	TRBV6-5	CASSYSRGLAEWNEQFF
TRBJ2-7	NA	TRBV12-3/TRBV12-4	CASSLGSYAYEQYF
TRBJ1-1	NA	TRBV20-1	CSAGGQLGGGEAFF